These 21 T cell receptor beta chains originate from one sample sequenced in a study of siplizumab effects on memory and regulatory T cells. Profiling relied on immunoSEQ multiplex PCR, and the TCRdb table lists in-frame clones only, not all of them. The table includes roughly 120,000 clones, about 94% detected once. The sample consisted of non-Treg CD4+ T cells sorted from blood. The receptors derive from a human donor in good health.

The V gene is TRBV4-2, the J gene TRBJ2-7, with 11 bases aligning to TRBD1. Unmatched junction bases numbered 5, after V lost 4 bases and J lost 3 bases. Per the germline V gene, CDR1 is LGHNA and CDR2 is YNFKEQ. CDR3 length equals 15 residues. The CDR3 sequence is CASSPSGQGGYEQYF. The CDR3 bases are TGTGCCAGCAGCCCCTCGGGACAGGGGGGCTACGAGCAGTACTTC.

The rearrangement links TRBV30 to TRBJ2-6, with D unclear. The germline gives CDR1 GTSNPN, CDR2 SVGIG (reference sequence). V lost 5 bases, J lost 2 bases, and 13 bases lay in between. CDR3 length: 15 amino acids. The CDR3 is CAWGWLTAGANVLTF. DNA of the CDR3: TGTGCCTGGGGGTGGTTAACTGCTGGGGCCAACGTCCTGACTTTC.

This clone has just one count. The V call is TRBV6-5, the J call TRBJ1-1; 9 bases agree with TRBD1. With 4 bases clipped from V and 11 bases from J, the junction kept 8 bases outside the gene matches. The germline V gene encodes CDR1 MNHEY and CDR2 SVGAGI. This CDR3 region has 13 residues. Here the CDR3 DNA reads TGTGCCAGCAGTTCCCGGGGACAGGGAGTGGCTTTCTTT. Its translation: CASSSRGQGVAFF.

The chain carries TRBV6-5 and TRBJ2-3; 8 bases match TRBD2. CDR3 size: 14 residues. V lost 4 bases to trimming and J lost 3 bases; unmatched junction nucleotides: 3. Germline CDR1 and CDR2: MNHEY and SVGAGI. The DNA for the CDR3 is TGTGCCAGCAGTTTAGCGGGATTGACAGATACGCAGTATTTT. Its translation: CASSLAGLTDTQYF.

This sequence joins TRBV5-8 and TRBJ1-1, with D possibly matching TRBD1 (5 bases). The CDR3 runs 17 residues. Deletions cut 9 bases from V and 2 bases from J, with 26 bases between. In germline, CDR1 is SGHTS, CDR2 YDEGEE. The CDR3 region is CATKNARPQGLNTEAFF. CDR3 sequence (DNA): TGTGCCACTAAAAACGCCCGCCCGCAGGGCCTAAACACTGAAGCTTTCTTT.

This clone has only one observation. This chain joins TRBV6-6 and TRBJ1-5; D ambiguous. The CDR3 covers 14 residues. The V gene's germline CDR1 is MNHNY and CDR2 SVGAGI (reference sequence). The V and J ends lost 2 bases and 1 base respectively, with 6 bases between them. The CDR3 DNA is TGTGCCAGCAGTTACCTTGGCAGCAATCAGCCCCAGCATTTT. Encoded protein: CASSYLGSNQPQHF.

The CDR3 region is CASSFGTGGSNTEAFF. CDR3 sequence (DNA): TGTGCCAGCAGCTTCGGGACAGGGGGCAGTAACACTGAAGCTTTCTTT. The J gene is TRBJ1-1, the V gene TRBV11-3, with 12 bases lining up with TRBD1. Germline-derived CDR1 and CDR2 are SGHNT and YENEEA. This CDR3 has 16 amino acids. J lost 2 bases, V lost 3 bases, and 4 bases had no gene match.

This clone was seen a single time. The chain joins TRBV6-1 to TRBJ1-2; perhaps TRBD1 as D (6 bases). The ends were cut back, 4 bases at V and 3 bases at J, with 15 bases in the middle. Germline V lookup: CDR1 MNHNS, CDR2 SASEGT. This CDR3 region has 15 residues. CDR3 in amino acids: CASSVSGARDYGYTF. The DNA for the CDR3 is TGTGCCAGCAGTGTCTCGGGGGCGCGGGACTATGGCTACACCTTC.

This chain joins TRBV2 and TRBJ2-7; 9 bases fit TRBD2. The CDR3 contains 14 residues. From germline, CDR1 is SNHLY and CDR2 FYNNEI. After removal of 7 bases from V and 4 bases from J, the junction contained 8 bases not matched to a gene. For the CDR3, the DNA is TGTGCCAGCACCAGGATAGCGGGAGAGTACGAGCAGTACTTC. This sequence encodes CASTRIAGEYEQYF.

This chain links TRBV5-5 with TRBJ2-1; TRBD2 matches 14 bases. The V segment lost 6 bases and the J segment 4 bases; nucleotides outside the gene matches: 12. The CDR3 loop spans 18 amino acids. From germline, CDR1 is SGHKS and CDR2 YYEKEE (reference sequence). CDR3 sequence reads: CASITPVGTSGRYNEQFF. CDR3 sequence (DNA): TGTGCCAGCATCACACCTGTAGGGACTAGCGGGAGATACAATGAGCAGTTCTTC.

This clone was recorded once. The chain combines TRBV7-3 with TRBJ2-1, with a possible D match to TRBD1 (5 bases). Trimming removed 6 bases from V and 6 bases from J, with 12 bases in between. The CDR3 loop spans 13 amino acids. Germline V gene lookup returns CDR1 SGHTA and CDR2 FQGTGA. The CDR3 protein is CASSLHRGNEQFF. As DNA, the CDR3 is TGTGCCAGCAGTCTTCATAGGGGCAATGAGCAGTTCTTC.

The chain uses TRBV5-1 and TRBJ1-3, with D hard to call. The germline V gene encodes CDR1 SGHRS and CDR2 YFSETQ. This CDR3 is built from 14 residues. V was clipped by 4 bases and J by 8 bases, with 16 bases between them. The CDR3 is CASSPDGSQDTIYF. The CDR3 nucleotides are TGCGCCAGCAGCCCGGACGGCAGTCAAGACACCATATATTTT. The whole variable domain, filled in from reference TRBV5-1 and TRBJ1-3, reads KAGVTQTPRYLIKTRGQQVTLSCSPISGHRSVSWYQQTPGQGLQFLFEYFSETQRNKGNFPGRFSGRQFSNSRSEMNVSTLELGDSALYLCASSPDGSQDTIYFGEGSWLTVV.

V gene TRBV12-5 combines with J gene TRBJ1-5, with TRBD1 identical over 7 bases. The V segment lost 4 bases and the J segment 9 bases; nucleotides outside the gene matches: 21. The CDR3 is 18 amino acids. Looked up from germline, CDR1 is LGHNT and CDR2 is FRNRAP. The chain's CDR3 is CASGSPTGPGSRVRPQHF. CDR3 nucleotides: TGTGCTAGTGGTTCACCGACAGGGCCAGGAAGCAGAGTGAGGCCCCAGCATTTT.

This clone was observed a single time. The genes are TRBV6-5 and TRBJ1-2; D is unresolved. CDR1 and CDR2 (germline): MNHEY, SVGAGI. This CDR3 is built from 16 residues. The V end was cut by 0 bases, the J end by 4 bases, with 15 bases between. CDR3 DNA sequence: TGTGCCAGCAGTTACTCCTCAATCGGAGAAGGCTATGGCTACACCTTC. Amino acid sequence: CASSYSSIGEGYGYTF.

The chain recombines TRBV7-2 with TRBJ1-1; D unresolved. With 2 bases removed from V and 6 bases from J, the gap between germline ends came to 13 bases. The CDR3 runs to 14 residues. From germline, CDR1 is SGHTA and CDR2 FQGNSA. The CDR3 DNA reads TGTGCCAGCAGCTTAAATCTCTTAGGACCTGAAGCTTTCTTT. It translates to CASSLNLLGPEAFF.

The genes are TRBV9 and TRBJ2-6; D gene uncertain. Germline V lookup: CDR1 SGDLS, CDR2 YYNGEE. The CDR3 runs to 15 residues. Trimming stripped 1 base from V and 1 base from J, with 6 bases between. In DNA form, the CDR3 reads TGTGCCAGCAGCGTATCAGATTCTGGGGCCAACGTCCTGACTTTC. It translates to CASSVSDSGANVLTF.

This clone was detected once. The gene calls are TRBV7-8 and TRBJ2-7; 7 bases agree with TRBD1. The CDR3 has 15 residues. The V segment lost 4 bases and the J segment 4 bases; nucleotides outside the gene matches: 10. CDR1 and CDR2 from the germline V gene are SGHVS and FQNEAQ. CDR3 sequence reads: CASSSESRGKYEQYF. The CDR3 DNA reads as TGTGCCAGCAGCTCCGAGAGCAGGGGGAAATACGAGCAGTACTTC.

The V and J genes are TRBV18 and TRBJ2-7, with 10 positions matching TRBD2. Germline trimming cut 2 bases from V and 7 bases from J; bases unmatched to any gene: 5. Germline-derived CDR1 and CDR2 are KGHSH and LQKENI. The CDR3 runs to 14 residues. Here the CDR3 DNA reads TGTGCCAGCTCACCAGCCAGCGGGGGGGCGGAGCAGTACTTC. Translation: CASSPASGGAEQYF.

The chain employs TRBV27 and TRBJ1-1; weak D call: TRBD1 (6 bases). Germline assignment: CDR1 MNHEY and CDR2 SMNVEV (reference sequence). CDR3 length equals 14 residues. The ends were cut back, 6 bases at V and 5 bases at J, with 16 bases in the middle. CDR3 sequence reads: CASRKQGFTTEAFF. As DNA, the CDR3 is TGTGCCAGCAGAAAACAGGGATTCACGACTGAAGCTTTCTTT.

This clone has just one count. V and J are TRBV18 and TRBJ1-1, with TRBD1 matching over 7 bases. Trimming cost V 3 bases and J 3 bases; bases outside gene matches: 7. CDR1 is KGHSH, CDR2 LQKENI, per germline. This CDR3 is built from 15 residues. The CDR3 sequence is CASSPQGGADTEAFF. The CDR3 DNA follows: TGTGCCAGCTCACCCCAAGGGGGCGCGGACACTGAAGCTTTCTTT.

The CDR3 DNA sequence: TGTGCCTGGAGTCCAGGGGGCGGGCAGCCCCAGCATTTT. Translating gives CAWSPGGGQPQHF. This chain joins TRBV30 and TRBJ1-5; 8 bases agree with TRBD1. CDR3 size: 13 residues. Unmatched junction bases numbered 4, after V lost 2 bases and J lost 7 bases. Germline V CDR1 and CDR2: GTSNPN, SVGIG (reference sequence).